This TCR beta chain was identified in a study of a mutant IDH1 vaccine in newly diagnosed glioma. Study summary: Standard pretreatment was either radiotherapy, temozolomide, or, for most, radiochemotherapy with temozolomide.

Sequenced by immunoSEQ multiplex PCR; TCRdb stores in-frame clones only, minus some. This repertoire shows tens of thousands of clones, around 82% found once; its top ten account for about 17%. The V end was cut by 5 bases, the J end by 7 bases, with 20 bases between. Germline loops: CDR1 GTSNPN, CDR2 SVGIG (reference sequence). The CDR3 consists of 15 residues. Time point specified: week 47, end of study. What each vaccine dose contained was 300 ug of mutant IDH1 20-mer peptide, accompanied by topical imiquimod. New astrocytomas of WHO grade 3 or 4 that were IDH1-mutant and ATRX-lost were found in the donors. About this clone: The antigen is unknown.

This TCR was recovered from a man between 18 and 29 years old with glioma. Some clones in this sample may be carry-over from other donors' samples. The sequencing used PBMCs, collected from a glioma patient whose treatment included an IDH1 peptide vaccine. The rearrangement joins TRBV30 to TRBJ2-2; a possible D gene is TRBD2 (6 bases). The CDR3 region has the DNA TGTGCCTGGGATTCCGGGACTGGCCTCCTCGGGGAGCTGTTTTTT. This translates into CAWDSGTGLLGELFF.